Below are 27 T cell receptor beta chains sequenced from a single sample in a study of blood T cell repertoires in COVID-19 (dated by TCRdb to 2019 to 2021). To prepare the library, the immunoSEQ multiplex PCR assay was applied. The clones in this table, taken by TCRdb from immuneACCESS, are in-frame only. Not every clone is retained; where verified, under half of the shortfall comes from an unresolved V gene, and the cause of the rest is unknown. In this sample the table shows roughly 15,000 clones, around 88% of which occur a single time. The ten largest clones add up to roughly 9% of the sample. The sample consisted of peripheral blood. All receptors come from a human donor in a cohort sampled during active COVID-19.

This sequence joins TRBV18 and TRBJ2-7; 8 nucleotides line up with TRBD1. The J segment lost 0 bases and the V segment lost 5 bases, leaving 6 bases of the junction unmatched. Germline V gene lookup returns CDR1 KGHSH and CDR2 LQKENI. The CDR3 sequence is 15 residues long. The CDR3 bases are TGTGCCAGCTCAAGGGGACAGGATTTCTCCTACGAGCAGTACTTC. It translates to CASSRGQDFSYEQYF.

V and J are TRBV5-1 and TRBJ2-1; the D gene is possibly TRBD2 (6 bases). Germline CDR1 SGHRS, CDR2 YFSETQ. CDR3 size: 15 residues. V was clipped by 3 bases and J by 8 bases, with 18 bases between them. The CDR3 DNA sequence: TGCGCCAGCAGCTATGGGGGGTCTACGCGCGATGAGCAGTTCTTC. It translates to CASSYGGSTRDEQFF.

The V call is TRBV5-1, the J call TRBJ1-1; 8 bases are a match to TRBD1. CDR1 and CDR2 from the germline V gene are SGHRS and YFSETQ. There are 15 residues in the CDR3. With 4 bases clipped from V and 2 bases from J, the junction kept 7 bases outside the gene matches. The CDR3 DNA reads TGCGCCAGCAGCGTACTCAGGGGGCTAAACACTGAAGCTTTCTTT. It codes for CASSVLRGLNTEAFF.

The rearrangement uses TRBV27 and TRBJ1-4; 8 nucleotides match TRBD1. The V gene's germline CDR1 is MNHEY and CDR2 SMNVEV (reference sequence). The CDR3 has 16 residues. V trimming: 2 bases; J trimming: 7 bases; junction bases outside the gene matches: 9. The CDR3 DNA reads TGTGCCAGCAGTTTACAACCAGGGGGCCGGTCTGAAAAACTGTTTTTT. Its protein product is CASSLQPGGRSEKLFF.

This sequence joins TRBV5-1 and TRBJ2-3; maybe TRBD2 (5 bases). Germline V lookup: CDR1 SGHRS, CDR2 YFSETQ. V lost 0 bases and J lost 1, with 9 bases in between. This CDR3 has 15 residues. The DNA for the CDR3 is TGCGCCAGCAGCTTGGCCGGTAGCGGCACAGATACGCAGTATTTT. Its protein is CASSLAGSGTDTQYF. The variable domain in full, with the rest retrieved from reference TRBV5-1 and TRBJ2-3, is KAGVTQTPRYLIKTRGQQVTLSCSPISGHRSVSWYQQTPGQGLQFLFEYFSETQRNKGNFPGRFSGRQFSNSRSEMNVSTLELGDSALYLCASSLAGSGTDTQYFGPGTRLTVL.

The chain recombines TRBV5-1 with TRBJ1-4; D unclear. Trimming cost V 2 bases and J 2 bases, with 7 bases left between them. This CDR3 is 14 amino acids long. Germline V gives CDR1 SGHRS, CDR2 YFSETQ. The CDR3 coding sequence is TGCGCCAGCAGCTTCGGAGCCACTAATGAAAAACTGTTTTTT. This translates into CASSFGATNEKLFF.

The chain combines TRBV9 with TRBJ2-1; 9 nucleotides line up with TRBD2. Germline values: CDR1 SGDLS, CDR2 YYNGEE. This CDR3 comprises 18 residues. V lost 3 bases and J lost 1; bases outside the gene matches: 11. The CDR3 DNA reads TGTGCCAGCAGCGCCACCCGATGGGCGGGAGGGTCCTACAATGAGCAGTTCTTC. It specifies CASSATRWAGGSYNEQFF. The complete variable domain, with remaining parts taken from reference TRBV9 and TRBJ2-1, reads DSGVTQTPKHLITATGQRVTLRCSPRSGDLSVYWYQQSLDQGLQFLIQYYNGEERAKGNILERFSAQQFPDLHSELNLSSLELGDSALYFCASSATRWAGGSYNEQFFGPGTRLTVL.

The rearrangement uses TRBV29-1 and TRBJ1-4; 10 nucleotides align to TRBD1. Germline CDR1 is SQVTM and CDR2 is ANQGSEA. V lost 4 bases, J lost 7 bases, and 3 bases stayed unmatched. The CDR3 has 13 amino acids. DNA of the CDR3: TGCAGCGTTGGTCGGGACAGGGGTGAAAAACTGTTTTTT. Protein sequence: CSVGRDRGEKLFF.

This rearrangement joins TRBV6-6 to TRBJ2-7, with TRBD1 matching over 7 bases. There are 14 residues in the CDR3. Germline loops: CDR1 MNHNY, CDR2 SVGAGI (reference sequence). J gave up 3 bases and V 3 bases, and 5 bases lay outside the gene matches. The CDR3 region is CASSYNRGNYEQYF. CDR3 sequence (DNA): TGTGCCAGCAGTTATAACAGGGGAAACTACGAGCAGTACTTC.

V usage is TRBV11-2 and J usage is TRBJ2-1; D call uncertain. The length of the CDR3 is 17 residues. Germline V lookup: CDR1 SGHAT, CDR2 FQNNGV. Trimming left V 4 bases short and J 3 bases short, with 19 bases between. The CDR3 protein is CASSSLRTGPHYNEQFF. CDR3 nucleotides: TGTGCCAGCAGCTCCCTTCGAACGGGTCCCCACTACAATGAGCAGTTCTTC.

The chain joins TRBV11-2 to TRBJ2-7, with 8 bases that match TRBD1. Germline CDR1 SGHAT, CDR2 FQNNGV. After removal of 7 bases from V and 4 bases from J, the junction contained 9 bases not matched to a gene. This CDR3 region has 14 residues. CDR3 region: CASTLGQGAYEQYF. Here the CDR3 DNA reads TGTGCCAGCACCCTTGGGCAGGGGGCTTACGAGCAGTACTTC.

The chain employs TRBV30 and TRBJ2-6; perhaps TRBD1 as D (6 bases). V was shortened by 3 bases and J by 4 bases, with 22 bases between the two germline ends. Germline CDR1 GTSNPN, CDR2 SVGIG (reference sequence). The length of the CDR3 is 18 residues. This CDR3 reads CAWSALRDTSRGANVLTF. CDR3 coding DNA: TGTGCCTGGAGCGCCCTCCGGGACACATCAAGAGGGGCCAACGTCCTGACTTTC.

The J gene is TRBJ1-2, the V gene TRBV19, with 10 bases lining up with TRBD1. The V and J ends lost 5 bases and 2 bases, in that order; junction bases with no gene match: 8. The CDR3 loop spans 16 amino acids. The germline gives CDR1 LNHDA, CDR2 SQIVND (reference sequence). The CDR3 sequence: CASSSRTGGLNYGYTF. CDR3 bases: TGTGCCAGTAGTTCACGGACAGGGGGGCTGAACTATGGCTACACCTTC.

The chain has TRBV5-5 and TRBJ2-1, with TRBD1 matching 9 bases. The germline gives CDR1 SGHKS, CDR2 YYEKEE (reference sequence). J lost 10 bases, V lost 4 bases, and 15 bases had no gene match. The CDR3 contains 16 residues. The CDR3 here is CASSKETGGVSGEQFF. The CDR3 DNA reads TGTGCCAGCAGCAAGGAGACAGGGGGAGTTTCCGGGGAGCAGTTCTTC.

The chain carries TRBV27 and TRBJ1-5, with D hard to call. The CDR3 is made up of 14 amino acids. Deletions cut 7 bases from V and 2 bases from J, with 12 bases between. The V gene's germline CDR1 is MNHEY and CDR2 SMNVEV (reference sequence). CDR3: CASTERHGNQPQHF. CDR3 DNA sequence: TGTGCCAGCACCGAGCGTCATGGCAATCAGCCCCAGCATTTT.

This clone was seen only once. V and J are TRBV7-3 and TRBJ2-7; 8 nucleotides match TRBD2. This CDR3 contains 14 residues. Trimming removed 5 bases from V and 0 bases from J; junction bases left unmatched: 3. Germline V gene lookup returns CDR1 SGHTA and CDR2 FQGTGA. CDR3 in amino acids: CASSKAGDSYEQYF. In nucleotides, the CDR3 is TGTGCCAGCAGCAAAGCGGGAGACTCCTACGAGCAGTACTTC. Variable domain in full (rest from reference TRBV7-3 and TRBJ2-7): GAGVSQTPSNKVTEKGKYVELRCDPISGHTALYWYRQSLGQGPEFLIYFQGTGAADDSGLPNDRFFAVRPEGSVSTLKIQRTERGDSAVYLCASSKAGDSYEQYFGPGTRLTVT.

The chain employs TRBV2 and TRBJ2-2, with 10 bases that match TRBD1. Germline CDR1 reads SNHLY; CDR2 reads FYNNEI. With V trimmed by 6 bases and J by 2 bases, 3 bases remained unmatched. This CDR3 has 15 residues. As DNA, the CDR3 is TGTGCCAGCAGGCGACAGGGGGCTAACACCGGGGAGCTGTTTTTT. It codes for CASRRQGANTGELFF.

The chain recombines TRBV15 with TRBJ2-5; 10 nucleotides line up with TRBD2. Germline CDR1 is LNHNV and CDR2 is YYDKDF (reference sequence). The CDR3 consists of 17 residues. The ends lost 4 bases at V and 3 bases at J; junction bases unmatched: 11. DNA of the CDR3: TGTGCCACCAGCAAATCGCGGCTAGCGGGAGAAAAAGAGACCCAGTACTTC. Encoded protein: CATSKSRLAGEKETQYF.

V usage is TRBV9 and J usage is TRBJ2-3; 10 bases match TRBD2. Germline V gene data show CDR1 as SGDLS and CDR2 as YYNGEE. V was pared by 0 bases and J by 3 bases, with 4 bases of the junction left unmatched. This CDR3 has 16 amino acids. CDR3 region: CASSVEAGGPTDTQYF. The DNA for the CDR3 is TGTGCCAGCAGCGTAGAAGCGGGAGGGCCGACAGATACGCAGTATTTT.

The chain has TRBV25-1 and TRBJ2-1, with 10 bases matching TRBD2. Germline values: CDR1 MGHDK, CDR2 SYGVNS. This CDR3 comprises 14 residues. V lost 6 bases to trimming and J lost 3 bases; unmatched junction nucleotides: 2. In nucleotides, the CDR3 is TGTGCCAGCAGCCAGCGGGAGGGCTACAATGAGCAGTTCTTC. It codes for CASSQREGYNEQFF.

This chain joins TRBV19 and TRBJ1-2; D is unresolved. CDR3 length: 12 amino acids. Trimming pared 5 bases from V and 1 base from J, leaving 5 bases between. The V gene's germline CDR1 is LNHDA and CDR2 SQIVND (reference sequence). CDR3 sequence reads: CASSYNNYGYTF. The CDR3 DNA reads TGTGCCAGTAGTTACAATAACTATGGCTACACCTTC.

The genes are TRBV7-2 and TRBJ2-3; 12 bases agree with TRBD2. The J segment lost 1 base and the V segment lost 5 bases, leaving 4 bases of the junction unmatched. Germline CDR1 SGHTA, CDR2 FQGNSA. There are 16 residues in the CDR3. The CDR3 is CASSPRTSGGTDTQYF. The CDR3 DNA reads as TGTGCCAGCAGCCCCCGGACTAGCGGGGGCACAGATACGCAGTATTTT.

The rearrangement links TRBV3-1 (or the pseudogene TRBV3-2) to TRBJ1-5; the D gene is possibly TRBD1 (6 bases). The CDR3 has 12 amino acids. V lost 5 bases to trimming and J lost 8 bases, with 10 bases between them. The germline gives CDR1 LGHDT, CDR2 YNNKEL (reference sequence). Here the CDR3 reads CASSSGVEPQHF. The CDR3, as DNA: TGTGCCAGCAGCTCAGGGGTGGAGCCCCAGCATTTT.

V is TRBV18 and J is TRBJ2-7; 14 bases are shared with TRBD2. The V and J ends lost 4 bases and 6 bases, in that order; junction bases with no gene match: 5. Germline CDR1 and CDR2: KGHSH and LQKENI. CDR3 length equals 15 residues. The CDR3: CASSLGTSGRAEQYF. CDR3 DNA sequence: TGTGCCAGCTCACTCGGGACTAGCGGGAGAGCCGAGCAGTACTTC. Together with reference TRBV18 and TRBJ2-7, the CDR3 gives the full variable domain: NAGVMQNPRHLVRRRGQEARLRCSPMKGHSHVYWYRQLPEEGLKFMVYLQKENIIDESGMPKERFSAEFPKEGPSILRIQQVVRGDSAAYFCASSLGTSGRAEQYFGPGTRLTVT.

The chain couples TRBV3-1 (or the pseudogene TRBV3-2) to TRBJ2-4; possibly TRBD1 for D (5 bases). Trimming left V 4 bases short and J 3 bases short, with 13 bases between. The CDR3 consists of 15 residues. CDR1 and CDR2 from the germline V gene are LGHDT and YNNKEL (reference sequence). DNA for the CDR3: TGTGCCAGCAGCCCCCGCAGGGATGGCAAAAACATTCAGTACTTC. Translated: CASSPRRDGKNIQYF.

The chain is built from TRBV7-3 and TRBJ2-3; the match to TRBD1 covers 7 bases. The CDR3 consists of 13 residues. Unmatched junction bases numbered 1, after V lost 4 bases and J lost 3 bases. The germline V gene has CDR1 SGHTA and CDR2 FQGTGA. The CDR3 DNA is TGTGCCAGCAGCTCACAGGGGACAGATACGCAGTATTTT. Translating gives CASSSQGTDTQYF.

The V gene is TRBV9, the J gene TRBJ2-2, with 9 positions matching TRBD2. Per the germline V gene, CDR1 is SGDLS and CDR2 is YYNGEE. There are 17 residues in the CDR3. V dropped 0 bases and J dropped 4; count of bases not matched to a gene: 7. The CDR3: CASSVGGLASITGELFF. The CDR3 nucleotides read TGTGCCAGCAGCGTAGGAGGACTAGCGTCCATCACCGGGGAGCTGTTTTTT.